This T cell receptor (beta chain) was profiled in a study of T cell repertoires in cytomegalovirus infection. At the level of the study: A matching HLA type, together with CMV infection, was signaled by public TCR beta signatures.

TCRdb analysed the reads with MiXCR anew, one entry per CDR3 protein. The table shows some 350,000 distinct CDR3 sequences, with about a sixth occurring only once. Study-wide results and limits: Of the TCR beta families, the public ones yielded a cumulative frequency that identified carriers of CMV plus the relevant HLA. Clonotype analysis showed dominance of the ex vivo response by HLA-C-restricted CMV-specific TCR beta clonotypes.

This clonotype was counted a few times. As yet, its antigen is unknown. With 4 bases removed from V and 1 base from J, the gap between germline ends came to 12 bases. Germline values: CDR1 MNHEY, CDR2 SVGEGT. The CDR3 length is 15 residues. This clonotype was obtained from a human donor in good health (CMV status not recorded). Some clones in this sample may be carry-over from other donors' samples. Sequences were obtained from PBMCs. The V and J genes are TRBV6-2 or TRBV6-3 and TRBJ2-3, with D unresolved. This chain's CDR3 is CASSSLKLRTDTQYF. Here the CDR3 DNA reads TGTGCCAGCAGTTCCCTTAAGCTACGCACAGATACGCAGTATTTT.